These 13 T cell receptor beta chains originate from one sample sequenced in a study of CD8 T cells in Susac syndrome. Random hexamers served to reverse transcribe roughly 0.45 to 1 ug RNA. TCRdb recomputed calls from the immunoSEQ multiplex PCR reads with MiXCR, one row per CDR3 protein. The sample has 150,000 to 200,000 distinct CDR3 sequences, approximately 95% seen once. The sample consisted of CD4+ T cells from PBMCs. Receptors were obtained from a human donor with multiple sclerosis.

The V call is TRBV20-1, the J call TRBJ1-2; a possible D gene is TRBD1 (6 bases). Per germline, CDR1 DFQATT and CDR2 SNEGSKA (reference sequence). The V gene lost 5 bases and the J gene lost 4 bases, with 11 bases spanning the gap. The CDR3 has 12 residues. In DNA, the CDR3 is TGCAGTGCTCGGGACATCAGCTATGGCTACACCTTC. Translation gives CSARDISYGYTF.

The genes are TRBV12-3 or TRBV12-4 and TRBJ1-1, with 8 bases identical to TRBD1. V lost 4 bases to trimming and J lost 3 bases; unmatched junction nucleotides: 13. The CDR3 is 17 amino acids. CDR3 DNA: TGTGCCAGCAGTTCGGGTCGGGGCAGGGGGCCATACACTGAAGCTTTCTTT. It codes for CASSSGRGRGPYTEAFF.

The chain couples TRBV29-1 to TRBJ1-2; 9 nucleotides agree with TRBD1. Trimming took 3 bases from V and 5 from J; bases not matched to a gene: 7. Germline assignment: CDR1 SQVTM and CDR2 ANQGSEA. The CDR3 sequence is 14 residues long. CDR3 in amino acids: CSVEPGQGPYGYTF. CDR3 DNA: TGCAGCGTTGAGCCGGGACAGGGACCGTATGGCTACACCTTC. Based on the CDR3 plus reference TRBV29-1 and TRBJ1-2, the full variable domain is SAVISQKPSRDICQRGTSLTIQCQVDSQVTMMFWYRQQPGQSLTLIATANQGSEATYESGFVIDKFPISRPNLTFSTLTVSNMSPEDSSIYLCSVEPGQGPYGYTFGSGTRLTVV.

The chain has TRBV14 and TRBJ2-2; D not resolved. The CDR3 has 18 residues. V was trimmed by 0 bases and J by 4 bases, leaving 18 bases between them. Germline V gene lookup returns CDR1 SGHDN and CDR2 FVKESK. The CDR3 loop reads CASSQDLGERLGTGELFF. The CDR3 DNA follows: TGTGCCAGCAGCCAAGATCTTGGGGAACGGCTTGGCACCGGGGAGCTGTTTTTT.

The chain carries TRBV27 and TRBJ1-2, with a tentative D call TRBD1 (6 bases). V was trimmed by 5 bases and J by 3 bases, leaving 22 bases between them. The CDR3 is 17 amino acids. The germline V gene encodes CDR1 MNHEY and CDR2 SMNVEV (reference sequence). As DNA, the CDR3 is TGTGCCAGCAGTACACGCGGGGACACGATCCTCCACTATGGCTACACCTTC. It yields the protein CASSTRGDTILHYGYTF.

The chain employs TRBV30 and TRBJ2-7; TRBD2 might be the D (6 bases). Deletions cut 3 bases from V and 7 bases from J, with 16 bases between. This CDR3 region has 13 residues. Looked up from germline, CDR1 is GTSNPN and CDR2 is SVGIG (reference sequence). In nucleotides, the CDR3 is TGTGCCTGGAGCCTGGCTAGGGCGGGAGAGCAGTACTTC. As protein: CAWSLARAGEQYF.

The gene calls are TRBV20-1 and TRBJ1-1, with D perhaps TRBD1 (6 bases). Trimming stripped 1 base from V and 1 base from J, with 13 bases between. CDR3 length equals 15 residues. Germline CDR1 and CDR2: DFQATT and SNEGSKA (reference sequence). Here the CDR3 DNA reads TGCAGTGCTAGAGGGATGGGGACACCGAACACTGAAGCTTTCTTT. Encoded protein: CSARGMGTPNTEAFF.

This clonotype was observed once. The rearrangement uses TRBV9 and TRBJ2-2; D is unclear. The CDR3 runs to 13 residues. In germline, CDR1 is SGDLS, CDR2 YYNGEE. Between the trimmed V and J ends, which lost 4 bases and 6 bases, there was a span of 10 bases. CDR3 sequence: CASSTVTAGELFF. The DNA of the CDR3 is TGTGCCAGCAGCACAGTGACGGCCGGGGAGCTGTTTTTT.

This clonotype came up once. The chain has TRBV5-4 and TRBJ2-7; no clear D gene. V was cut by 3 bases and J by 3 bases, with 10 bases left in between. Germline V lookup: CDR1 SGHNT, CDR2 YYREEE (reference sequence). The CDR3 is 13 residues long. This chain's CDR3 is CASSSKDGYEQYF. Written as DNA, the CDR3 is TGTGCCAGCAGCTCAAAGGACGGCTACGAGCAGTACTTC. Using reference TRBV5-4 and TRBJ2-7 for the parts outside the CDR3, the full variable domain is ETGVTQSPTHLIKTRGQQVTLRCSSQSGHNTVSWYQQALGQGPQFIFQYYREEENGRGNFPPRFSGLQFPNYSSELNVNALELDDSALYLCASSSKDGYEQYFGPGTRLTVT.

The chain has TRBV6-1 and TRBJ2-1; TRBD2 is a possible D gene (6 bases). The CDR3 has 13 residues. CDR1 MNHNS and CDR2 SASEGT come from the germline V gene. The V end was cut by 7 bases, the J end by 4 bases, with 11 bases between. CDR3 sequence reads: CASTFGGYNEQFF. DNA of the CDR3: TGTGCCAGCACCTTCGGGGGTTACAATGAGCAGTTCTTC.

The rearrangement joins TRBV11-2 to TRBJ2-7; a weak D match, TRBD2 (5 bases). CDR1 and CDR2 from the germline V gene are SGHAT and FQNNGV. CDR3 length: 15 residues. The V gene lost 3 bases and the J gene lost 2 bases, with 14 bases spanning the gap. The DNA for the CDR3 is TGTGCCAGCAGCTTGGATCCGATGGGAGCCTACGAGCAGTACTTC. Its translation: CASSLDPMGAYEQYF.

CDR3 residues: CASSLHSEETQYF. CDR3 DNA: TGTGCCAGCAGCTTACACAGCGAAGAGACCCAGTACTTC. The V gene is TRBV7-9, the J gene TRBJ2-5; D is ambiguous. The CDR3 runs to 13 residues. Trimming left V 2 bases short and J 3 bases short, with 7 bases between. Germline-derived CDR1 and CDR2 are SEHNR and FQNEAQ (reference sequence). The variable domain in full, with the rest retrieved from reference TRBV7-9 and TRBJ2-5, is DTGVSQNPRHKITKRGQNVTFRCDPISEHNRLYWYRQTLGQGPEFLTYFQNEAQLEKSRLLSDRFSAERPKGSFSTLEIQRTEQGDSAMYLCASSLHSEETQYFGPGTRLLVL.

This clonotype has a handful of counts. The CDR3 protein is CASSLLREETQYF. The CDR3 DNA follows: TGTGCCAGCAGTTTACTCAGGGAAGAGACCCAGTACTTC. The V and J genes are TRBV12-3 or TRBV12-4 and TRBJ2-5; D perhaps matches TRBD1 (5 bases). The CDR3 loop spans 13 amino acids. Trimming pared 2 bases from V and 3 bases from J, leaving 7 bases between.